This T cell receptor beta chain was profiled in a study of identical twins. Study-wide findings and caveats: Invariant MAIT and iNKT cells are populations that could partly confound zero-insertion analyses.

TCRdb itself ran the 5' RACE reads through MiXCR, one entry per CDR3 protein. The sample has some 1,700,000 distinct CDR3 sequences, about 31% seen once. Germline lookup yields CDR1 LGHDT and CDR2 YNNKEL (reference sequence). The CDR3 runs 13 residues. V gave up 1 base and J gave up 9 bases, with 10 bases separating them. As regards this clonotype: Its cognate antigen is unknown.

The sequenced sample consisted of cord blood. The V and J genes are TRBV3-1 and TRBJ2-4, with a tentative D call TRBD2 (6 bases). This TCR derives from a newborn girl in good health. The CDR3 nucleotides are TGTGCCAGCAGCCAAGGGAGGGCCGGCATTCAGTACTTC. Translated: CASSQGRAGIQYF.